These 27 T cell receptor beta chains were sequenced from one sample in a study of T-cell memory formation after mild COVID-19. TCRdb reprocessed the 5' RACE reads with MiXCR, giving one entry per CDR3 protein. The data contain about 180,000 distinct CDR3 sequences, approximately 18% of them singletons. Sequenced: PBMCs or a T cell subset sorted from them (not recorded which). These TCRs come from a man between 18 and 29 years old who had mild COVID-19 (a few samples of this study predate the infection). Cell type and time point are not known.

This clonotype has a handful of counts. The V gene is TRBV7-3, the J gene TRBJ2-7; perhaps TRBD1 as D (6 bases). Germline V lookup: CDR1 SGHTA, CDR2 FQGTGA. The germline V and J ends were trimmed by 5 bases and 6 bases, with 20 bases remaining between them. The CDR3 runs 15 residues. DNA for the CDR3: TGTGCCAGCAGCCCAGCAGGGACAATCCCAAGCGAGCAGTACTTC. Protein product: CASSPAGTIPSEQYF.

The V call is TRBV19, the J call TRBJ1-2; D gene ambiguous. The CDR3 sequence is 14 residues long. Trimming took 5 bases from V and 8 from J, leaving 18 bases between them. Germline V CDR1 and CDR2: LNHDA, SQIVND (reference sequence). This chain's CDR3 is CASSSADGLGGYTF. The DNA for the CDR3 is TGTGCCAGTAGTTCGGCAGACGGCCTGGGGGGCTACACCTTC.

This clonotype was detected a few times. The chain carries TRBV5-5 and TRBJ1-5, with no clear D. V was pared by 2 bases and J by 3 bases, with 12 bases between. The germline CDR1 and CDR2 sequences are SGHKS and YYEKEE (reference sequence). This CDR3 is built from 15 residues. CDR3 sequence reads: CASSLTTRNNQPQHF. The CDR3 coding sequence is TGTGCCAGCAGCTTAACTACACGTAACAATCAGCCCCAGCATTTT.

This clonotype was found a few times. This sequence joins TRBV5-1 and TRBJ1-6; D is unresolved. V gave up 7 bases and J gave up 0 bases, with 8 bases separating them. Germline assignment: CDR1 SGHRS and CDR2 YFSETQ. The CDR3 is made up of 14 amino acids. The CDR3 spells CASRYSSYNSPLHF. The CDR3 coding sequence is TGCGCCAGCCGCTACAGCTCCTATAATTCACCCCTCCACTTT.

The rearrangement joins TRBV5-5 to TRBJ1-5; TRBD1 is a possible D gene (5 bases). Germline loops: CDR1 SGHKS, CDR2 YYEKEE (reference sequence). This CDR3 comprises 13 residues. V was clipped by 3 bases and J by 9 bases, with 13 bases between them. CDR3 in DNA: TGTGCCAGCAGCTCCCTAGTGGGGGGGCCCCAGCATTTT. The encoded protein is CASSSLVGGPQHF.

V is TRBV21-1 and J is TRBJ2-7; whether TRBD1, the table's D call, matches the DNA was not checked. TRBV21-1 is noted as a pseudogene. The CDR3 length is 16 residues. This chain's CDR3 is CASSKPGAGVSYEQYF. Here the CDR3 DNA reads TGTGCCAGCAGCAAGCCGGGGGCAGGGGTCTCCTACGAGCAGTACTTC.

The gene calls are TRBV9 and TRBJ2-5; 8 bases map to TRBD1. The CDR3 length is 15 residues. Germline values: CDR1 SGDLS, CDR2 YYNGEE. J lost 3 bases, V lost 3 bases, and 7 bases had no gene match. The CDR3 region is CASSEGTGWKETQYF. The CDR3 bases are TGTGCCAGCAGCGAGGGGACAGGCTGGAAAGAGACCCAGTACTTC.

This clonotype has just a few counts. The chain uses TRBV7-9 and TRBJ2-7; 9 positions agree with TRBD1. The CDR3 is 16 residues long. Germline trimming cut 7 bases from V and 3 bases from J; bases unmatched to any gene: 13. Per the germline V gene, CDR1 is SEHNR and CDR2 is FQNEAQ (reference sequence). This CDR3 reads CASTLLLGQGSYEQYF. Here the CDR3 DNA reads TGTGCCAGCACGCTCCTTTTGGGACAGGGAAGCTACGAGCAGTACTTC.

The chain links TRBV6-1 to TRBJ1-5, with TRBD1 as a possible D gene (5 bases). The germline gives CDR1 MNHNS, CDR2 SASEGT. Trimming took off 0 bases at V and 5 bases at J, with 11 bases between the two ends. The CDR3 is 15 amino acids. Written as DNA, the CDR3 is TGTGCCAGCAGTGAAGCGCCACAGGTAGATCAGCCCCAGCATTTT. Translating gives CASSEAPQVDQPQHF.

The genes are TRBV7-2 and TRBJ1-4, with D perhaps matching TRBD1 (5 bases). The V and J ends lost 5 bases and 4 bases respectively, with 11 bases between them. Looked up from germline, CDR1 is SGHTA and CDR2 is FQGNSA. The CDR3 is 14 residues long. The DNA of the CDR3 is TGTGCCAGCAGCAGCAGGGCCATTAATGAAAAACTGTTTTTT. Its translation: CASSSRAINEKLFF.

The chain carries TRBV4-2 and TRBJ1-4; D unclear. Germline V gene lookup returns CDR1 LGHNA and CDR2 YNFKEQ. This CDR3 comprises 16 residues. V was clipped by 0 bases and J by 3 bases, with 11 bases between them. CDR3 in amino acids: CASSQDLKAPNEKLFF. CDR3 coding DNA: TGTGCCAGCAGCCAAGATCTGAAAGCTCCTAATGAAAAACTGTTTTTT.

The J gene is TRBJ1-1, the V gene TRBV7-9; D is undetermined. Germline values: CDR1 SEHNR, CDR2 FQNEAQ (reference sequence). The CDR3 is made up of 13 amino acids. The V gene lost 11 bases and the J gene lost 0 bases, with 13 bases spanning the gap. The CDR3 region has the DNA TGTGCCGTTAAGTTAGGGATGAACACTGAAGCTTTCTTT. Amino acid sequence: CAVKLGMNTEAFF.

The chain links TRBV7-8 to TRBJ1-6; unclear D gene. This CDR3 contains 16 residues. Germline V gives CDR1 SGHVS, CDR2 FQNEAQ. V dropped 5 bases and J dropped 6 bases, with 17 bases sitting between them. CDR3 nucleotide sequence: TGTGCCAGCAGCATACAGAGGACCGGGGTTAATTCACCCCTCCACTTT. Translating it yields CASSIQRTGVNSPLHF.

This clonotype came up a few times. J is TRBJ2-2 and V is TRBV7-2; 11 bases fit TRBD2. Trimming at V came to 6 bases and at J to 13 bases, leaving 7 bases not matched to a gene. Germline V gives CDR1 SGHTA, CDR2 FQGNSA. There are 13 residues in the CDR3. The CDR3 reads CASSFSGGVVLFF. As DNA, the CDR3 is TGTGCCAGCAGTTTTAGCGGGGGGGTTGTGCTGTTTTTT.

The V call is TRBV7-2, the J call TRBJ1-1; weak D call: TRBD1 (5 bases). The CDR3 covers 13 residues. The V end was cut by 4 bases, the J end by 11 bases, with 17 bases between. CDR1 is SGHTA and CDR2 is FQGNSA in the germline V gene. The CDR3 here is CASSSGTRHGAFF. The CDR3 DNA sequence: TGTGCCAGCAGCTCCGGGACGCGCCATGGGGCTTTCTTT.

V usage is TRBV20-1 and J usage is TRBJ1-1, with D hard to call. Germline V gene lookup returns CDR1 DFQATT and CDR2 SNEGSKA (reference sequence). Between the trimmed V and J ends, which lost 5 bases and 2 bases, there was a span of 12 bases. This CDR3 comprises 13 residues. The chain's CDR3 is CSAQLDGNTEAFF. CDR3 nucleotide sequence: TGCAGTGCTCAATTGGATGGAAACACTGAAGCTTTCTTT.

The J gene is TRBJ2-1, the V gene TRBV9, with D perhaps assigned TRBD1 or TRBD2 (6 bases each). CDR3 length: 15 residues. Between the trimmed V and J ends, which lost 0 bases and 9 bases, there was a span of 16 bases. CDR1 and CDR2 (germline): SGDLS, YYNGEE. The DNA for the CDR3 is TGTGCCAGCAGCGTAGGGGGGGCCGAGATGGGTGAGCAGTTCTTC. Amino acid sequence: CASSVGGAEMGEQFF.

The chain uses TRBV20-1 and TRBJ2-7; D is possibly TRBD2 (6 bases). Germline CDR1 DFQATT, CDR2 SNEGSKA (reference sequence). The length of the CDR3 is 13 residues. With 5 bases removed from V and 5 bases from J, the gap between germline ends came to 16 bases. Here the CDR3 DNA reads TGCAGTGCTGCAACAGGAGGGTCTCACGAGCAGTACGTC. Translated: CSAATGGSHEQYV.

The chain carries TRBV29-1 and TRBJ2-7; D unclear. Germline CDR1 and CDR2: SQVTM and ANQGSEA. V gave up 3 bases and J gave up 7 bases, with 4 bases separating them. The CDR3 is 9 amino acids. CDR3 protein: CSVDGEQYV. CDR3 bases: TGCAGCGTTGATGGGGAGCAGTACGTC.

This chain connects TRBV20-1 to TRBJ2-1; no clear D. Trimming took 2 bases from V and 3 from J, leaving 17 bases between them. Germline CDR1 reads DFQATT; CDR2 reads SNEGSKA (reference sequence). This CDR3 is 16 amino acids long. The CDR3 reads CSARTVEAFSYNEQFF. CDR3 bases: TGCAGTGCTAGAACAGTCGAAGCGTTCAGCTACAATGAGCAGTTCTTC.

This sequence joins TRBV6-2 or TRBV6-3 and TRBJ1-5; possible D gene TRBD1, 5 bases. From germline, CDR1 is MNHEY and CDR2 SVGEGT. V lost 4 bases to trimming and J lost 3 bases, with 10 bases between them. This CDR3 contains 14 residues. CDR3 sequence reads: CASSSGLNNQPQHF. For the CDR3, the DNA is TGTGCCAGCAGTTCGGGACTCAACAATCAGCCCCAGCATTTT.

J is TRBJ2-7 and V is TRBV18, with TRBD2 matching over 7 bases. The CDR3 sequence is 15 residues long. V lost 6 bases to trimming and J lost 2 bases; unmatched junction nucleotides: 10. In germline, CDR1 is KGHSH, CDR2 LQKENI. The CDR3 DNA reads TGTGCCAGCTCCCCAGGTGGGGGGGTTGCCTACGAGCAGTACGTC. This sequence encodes CASSPGGGVAYEQYV.

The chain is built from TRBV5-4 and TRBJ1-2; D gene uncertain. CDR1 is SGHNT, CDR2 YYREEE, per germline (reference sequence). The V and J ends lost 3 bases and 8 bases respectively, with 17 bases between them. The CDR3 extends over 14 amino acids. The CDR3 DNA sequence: TGTGCCAGCAGCTCCAACCGCGAGCCTGGGGGCTACACCTTC. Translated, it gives CASSSNREPGGYTF.

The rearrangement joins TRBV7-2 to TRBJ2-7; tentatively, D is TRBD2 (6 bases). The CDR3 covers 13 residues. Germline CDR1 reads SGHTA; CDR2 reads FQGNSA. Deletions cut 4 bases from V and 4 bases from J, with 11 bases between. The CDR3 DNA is TGTGCCAGCAGCTCTAGCGACCGATACGAGCAGTACTTC. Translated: CASSSSDRYEQYF.

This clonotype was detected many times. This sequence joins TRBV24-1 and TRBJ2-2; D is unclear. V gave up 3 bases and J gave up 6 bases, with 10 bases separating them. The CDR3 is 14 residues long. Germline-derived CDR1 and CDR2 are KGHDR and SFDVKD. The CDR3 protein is CATSDPFPPGELFF. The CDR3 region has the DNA TGTGCCACCAGTGATCCCTTCCCGCCCGGGGAGCTGTTTTTT.

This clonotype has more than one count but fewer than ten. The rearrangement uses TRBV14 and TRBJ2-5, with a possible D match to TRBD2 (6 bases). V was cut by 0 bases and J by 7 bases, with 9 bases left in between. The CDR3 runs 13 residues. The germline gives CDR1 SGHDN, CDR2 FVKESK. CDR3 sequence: CASSQEQEGTQYF. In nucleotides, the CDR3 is TGTGCCAGCAGCCAAGAACAGGAGGGGACCCAGTACTTC.

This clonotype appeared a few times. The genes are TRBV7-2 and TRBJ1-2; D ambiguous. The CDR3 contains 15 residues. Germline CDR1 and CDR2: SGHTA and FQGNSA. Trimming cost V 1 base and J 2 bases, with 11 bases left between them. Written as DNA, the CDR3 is TGTGCCAGCAGCTTAGTTCACGCGGACAACTATGGCTACACCTTC. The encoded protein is CASSLVHADNYGYTF.